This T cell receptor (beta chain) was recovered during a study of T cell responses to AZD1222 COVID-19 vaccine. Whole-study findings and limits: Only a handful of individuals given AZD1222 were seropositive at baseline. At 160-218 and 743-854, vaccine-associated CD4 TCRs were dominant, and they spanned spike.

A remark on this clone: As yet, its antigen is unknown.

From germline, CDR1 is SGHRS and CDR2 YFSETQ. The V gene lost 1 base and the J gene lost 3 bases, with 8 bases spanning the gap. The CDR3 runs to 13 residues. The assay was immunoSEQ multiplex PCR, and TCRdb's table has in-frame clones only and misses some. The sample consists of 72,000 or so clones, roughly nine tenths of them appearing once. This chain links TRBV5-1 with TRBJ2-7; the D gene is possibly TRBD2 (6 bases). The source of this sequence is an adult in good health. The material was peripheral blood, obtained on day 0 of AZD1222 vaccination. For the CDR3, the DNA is TGCGCCAGCAGCTTGACTAGCAGCTACGAGCAGTACTTC. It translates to CASSLTSSYEQYF.